This T cell receptor (beta chain) emerged from a study of CD4 and CD8 cells across lung adenocarcinoma regions. Trimming left V 6 bases short and J 3 bases short, with 15 bases between. The CDR3 is 15 amino acids. Germline CDR1 MNHNS, CDR2 SASEGT. From the PCR reads, TCRdb called clonotypes with MiXCR, one entry per CDR3 protein. The table lists roughly 18,000 distinct CDR3 sequences, 51% of them singletons. The V gene is TRBV6-1, the J gene TRBJ2-4, with a tentative D call TRBD2 (7 bases). The receptor's source is a female donor with lung adenocarcinoma. The CD4 and CD8 labels of this study may be unreliable. Sequenced: CD8+ T cells from the center of a lung tumor. CDR3 sequence reads: CASRRGGCDKNIQYF. The CDR3 DNA reads TGTGCCAGCAGGCGCGGGGGCTGTGACAAAAACATTCAGTACTTC.